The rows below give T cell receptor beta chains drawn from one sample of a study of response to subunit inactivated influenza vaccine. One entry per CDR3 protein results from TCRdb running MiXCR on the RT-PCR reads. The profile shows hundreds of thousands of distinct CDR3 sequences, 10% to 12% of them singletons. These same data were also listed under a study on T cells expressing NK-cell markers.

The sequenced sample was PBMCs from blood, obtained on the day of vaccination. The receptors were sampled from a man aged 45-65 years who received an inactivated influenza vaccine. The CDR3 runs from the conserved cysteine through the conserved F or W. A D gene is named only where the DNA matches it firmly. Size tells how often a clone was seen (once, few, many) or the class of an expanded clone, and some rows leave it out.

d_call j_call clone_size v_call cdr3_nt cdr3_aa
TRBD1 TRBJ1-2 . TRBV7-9 TGTGCCAGCAGCCAAATCGACAGGGTATCCTATGGCTACACCTTC CASSQIDRVSYGYTF
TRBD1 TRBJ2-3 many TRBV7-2 TGTGCCAGCAGCTTAGGGGGACAGGGCGGGCAGTATTTT CASSLGGQGGQYF
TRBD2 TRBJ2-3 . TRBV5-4 TGTGCCAGCAGCGGGGCGGGACTAGCAACAGATACGCAGTATTTT CASSGAGLATDTQYF
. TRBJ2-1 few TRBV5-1 TGCGCCAGCAGCTTGGCCGGTGGTATTGGGGGGAGCTCCTACAATGAGCAGTTCTTC CASSLAGGIGGSSYNEQFF
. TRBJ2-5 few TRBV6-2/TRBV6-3 TGTGCCAGCAGTCCGACAGGGACTCGGGAGACCCAGTACTTC CASSPTGTRETQYF
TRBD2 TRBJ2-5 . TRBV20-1 TGCAGTGTTCCGTCTGGCGGGGGGGCTGAGACCCAGTACTTC CSVPSGGGAETQYF
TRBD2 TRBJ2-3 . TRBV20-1 TGCAGTGCTAGAGATTTCCTAGCGGGAGGGTTTACGCAGTATTTT CSARDFLAGGFTQYF
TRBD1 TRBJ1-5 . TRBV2 TGTGCCAGCAGCCCCGGGGAGGGGGCAATAGGGCAGCCCCAGCATTTT CASSPGEGAIGQPQHF
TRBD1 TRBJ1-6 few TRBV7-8 TGTGCCAGCAGTTCTCCCGGGACAGCAGCCTATAATTCACCCCTCCACTTT CASSSPGTAAYNSPLHF
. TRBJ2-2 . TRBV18 TGTGCCAGCTCACCAATCATTGGGGACACCGGGGAGCTGTTTTTT CASSPIIGDTGELFF
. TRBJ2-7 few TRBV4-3 TGCGCCAGCAGCCAAGGTGGGGCCAACTACGAGCAGTACTTC CASSQGGANYEQYF
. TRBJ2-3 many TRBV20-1 TGCAGTGCCCCCCCGATCCCCGGGCGAGCTAGCACAGATACGCAGTATTTT CSAPPIPGRASTDTQYF
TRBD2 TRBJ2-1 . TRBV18 TGTGCCAGCTCACGGAATAGCGGGAGAGGGTATGAGCAGTTCTTC CASSRNSGRGYEQFF
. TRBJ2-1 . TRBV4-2 TGTGCCAGCAGCCAACTCTCAGTCTCCTACAATGAGCAGTTCTTC CASSQLSVSYNEQFF
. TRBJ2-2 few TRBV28 TGTGCCAGCAGTTTATGGTTGGGGGAGCTGTTTTTT CASSLWLGELFF
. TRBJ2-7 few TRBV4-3 TGCGCCAGCAGCCAAGAACGGACTAACGAGCAGTACTTC CASSQERTNEQYF
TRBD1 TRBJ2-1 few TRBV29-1 TGCAGCGGCCGGGACAGTAGGTTACTCAATGAGCAGTTCTTC CSGRDSRLLNEQFF
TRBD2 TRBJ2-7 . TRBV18 TGTGCCAGCTCACCAGGGACTAGCGGACTTGGGGAGCAGTACTTC CASSPGTSGLGEQYF
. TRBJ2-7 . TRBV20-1 TGCAGTGCTAGACCCGCGGGAAGGGCACCCTACGAGCAGTACTTC CSARPAGRAPYEQYF
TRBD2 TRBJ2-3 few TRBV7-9 TGTGCCAGCAGCTTATTGGCGGGAGGTCTGGATACGCAGTATTTT CASSLLAGGLDTQYF
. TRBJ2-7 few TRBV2 TGTGCCAGCAGGGGGACCTTCTACGAGCAGTACTTC CASRGTFYEQYF
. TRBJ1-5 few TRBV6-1 TGTGCCAGCAGTGTCGGTGCCCCGAACTATCAGCCCCAGCATTTT CASSVGAPNYQPQHF
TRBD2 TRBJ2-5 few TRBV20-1 TGCAGTGCGACACTAGCGGGGGAGATCCAAGAGACCCAGTACTTC CSATLAGEIQETQYF
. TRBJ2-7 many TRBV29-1 TGCAGCATATCTGGGACAAACCCCTACGAGCAGTACTTC CSISGTNPYEQYF
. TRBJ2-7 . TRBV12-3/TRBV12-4 TGTGCCAGCAGTCAGCTCACTACCTCCTACGAGCAGTACTTC CASSQLTTSYEQYF
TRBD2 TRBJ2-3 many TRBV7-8 TGTGCCAGCAGCTTAGGGGCGGGGGGACGCACAGATACGCAGTATTTT CASSLGAGGRTDTQYF
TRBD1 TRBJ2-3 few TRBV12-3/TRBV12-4 TGTGCCAGCAGTTGGACCGGGACAGGGGTTACAGATACGCAGTATTTT CASSWTGTGVTDTQYF
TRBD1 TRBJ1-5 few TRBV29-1 TGCAGCGTGACAGGGCCGGGGCAGCCCCAGCATTTT CSVTGPGQPQHF
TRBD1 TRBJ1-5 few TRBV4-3 TGCGCCAGCAGCCAAGAGACAGGGTGGAATCAGCCCCAGCATTTT CASSQETGWNQPQHF
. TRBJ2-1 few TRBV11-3 TGTGCCAGCAGCTTAACCTTATCGTATGAGCAGTTCTTC CASSLTLSYEQFF
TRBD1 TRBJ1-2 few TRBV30 TGTGCCTGGAGTCCGGGACAGGGGGCCTATGGCTACACCTTC CAWSPGQGAYGYTF
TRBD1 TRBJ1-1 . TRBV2 TGTACCAGCAGTTCGACAGGGACCACTGAAGCTTTCTTT CTSSSTGTTEAFF
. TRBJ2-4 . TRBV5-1 TGCGCCAGCAGTGGCTCGGGAACCAAAAACATTCAGTACTTC CASSGSGTKNIQYF
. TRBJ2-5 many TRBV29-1 TGCAGCGTCCCTCAAGAGACCCAGTACTTC CSVPQETQYF
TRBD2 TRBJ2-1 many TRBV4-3 TGCGCCAGCAGTTGGACGAGCGGGGTTTACAATGAGCAGTTCTTC CASSWTSGVYNEQFF
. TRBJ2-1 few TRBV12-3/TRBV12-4 TGTGCCAGCAGTTTACGGGAGAGTTCCTACAATGAGCAGTTCTTC CASSLRESSYNEQFF
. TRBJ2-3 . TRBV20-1 TGCAGTGCTAGTGGGACCCTAGGCGGCACAGATACGCAGTATTTT CSASGTLGGTDTQYF
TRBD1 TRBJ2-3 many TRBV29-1 TGCAGCGTAACCGGGACAGGGGGGTCAGATACGCAGTATTTT CSVTGTGGSDTQYF
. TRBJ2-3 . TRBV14 TGTGCCAGCAGCAAAGAGGTGGGCTCGGCGTACACAGATACGCAGTATTTT CASSKEVGSAYTDTQYF
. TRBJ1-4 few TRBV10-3 TGTGCCATCGGAGGGGAAGGGAATGAAAAACTGTTTTTT CAIGGEGNEKLFF
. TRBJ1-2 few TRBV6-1 TGTGCCAGCAGCGGCCTGGGACCGATCTATGGCTACACCTTC CASSGLGPIYGYTF
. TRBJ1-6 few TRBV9 TGTGCCAGCAGCCCCAGACAGCAGAATTCACCCCTCCACTTT CASSPRQQNSPLHF
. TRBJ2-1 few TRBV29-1 TGCAGCGGAGATGGGCCGGCGAATGAGCAGTTCTTC CSGDGPANEQFF
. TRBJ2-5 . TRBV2 TGTGCCAGCAGTGAAGGCCCCCTGGGGAAAGAGACCCAGTACTTC CASSEGPLGKETQYF
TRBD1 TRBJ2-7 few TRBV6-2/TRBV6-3 TGTGCCAGCAGTTACGGGCTACGTAAGAGGACAGGGACTTACGAGCAGTACTTC CASSYGLRKRTGTYEQYF
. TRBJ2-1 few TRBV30 TGTGCCTGGAGTGTAGCCCTCAATGAGCAGTTCTTC CAWSVALNEQFF
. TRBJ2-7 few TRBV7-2 TGTGCCAGCAGCGCGGCGGGTTCACGCGAGCAGTACTTC CASSAAGSREQYF
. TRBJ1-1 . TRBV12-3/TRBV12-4 TGTGCCAGCAGTCCGTCACAGTTGACTGAAGCTTTCTTT CASSPSQLTEAFF
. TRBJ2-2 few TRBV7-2 TGTGCCAGCAGCTCGCAGGGGGGGGTCGGGGAGCTGTTTTTT CASSSQGGVGELFF
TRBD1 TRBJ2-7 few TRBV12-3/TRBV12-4 TGTGCCAGCAGTTTTCAAAGGGGGACAGGCGTGACCTACGAGCAGTACTTC CASSFQRGTGVTYEQYF
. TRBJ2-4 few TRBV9 TGTGCCAGCAGCGGCCGGGACAACAAAAACATTCAGTACTTC CASSGRDNKNIQYF
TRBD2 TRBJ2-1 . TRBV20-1 TGCAGTGCTAGAGTGCCCCTCGAGCGGGGGGGGAGTATCCAGGAGCAGTTCTTC CSARVPLERGGSIQEQFF
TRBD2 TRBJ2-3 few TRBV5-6 TGTGCCAGCAGCCAGGGACTAGCTCCCGACACAGATACGCAGTATTTT CASSQGLAPDTDTQYF